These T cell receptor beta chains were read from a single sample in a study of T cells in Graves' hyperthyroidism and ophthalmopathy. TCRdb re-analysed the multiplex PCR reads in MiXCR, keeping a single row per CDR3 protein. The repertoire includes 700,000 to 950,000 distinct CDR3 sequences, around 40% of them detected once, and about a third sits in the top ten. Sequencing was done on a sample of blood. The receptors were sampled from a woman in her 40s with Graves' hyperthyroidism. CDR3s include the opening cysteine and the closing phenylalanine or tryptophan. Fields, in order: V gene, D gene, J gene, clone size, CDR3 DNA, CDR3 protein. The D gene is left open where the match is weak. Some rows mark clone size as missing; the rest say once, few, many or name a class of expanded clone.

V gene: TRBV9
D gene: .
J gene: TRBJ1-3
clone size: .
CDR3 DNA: TGTGCCAGCAGCCCCCAGGCGGCTAACTCTGGAAACACCATATATTTT
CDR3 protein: CASSPQAANSGNTIYF

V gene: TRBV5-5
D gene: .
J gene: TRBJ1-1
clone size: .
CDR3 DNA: TGTGCCAGCAGCCGCCCAGGGAATTTCGCTGAAGCTTTCTTT
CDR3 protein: CASSRPGNFAEAFF

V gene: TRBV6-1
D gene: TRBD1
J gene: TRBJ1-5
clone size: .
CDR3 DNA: TGTGCCAGCAGGACACAGGGGGCCGGCAATCAGCCCCAGCATTTT
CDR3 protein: CASRTQGAGNQPQHF

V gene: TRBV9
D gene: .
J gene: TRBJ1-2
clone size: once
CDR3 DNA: TGTGCCAGCCCCCACGAAGGGGGTGGCTACACCTTC
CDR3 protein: CASPHEGGGYTF

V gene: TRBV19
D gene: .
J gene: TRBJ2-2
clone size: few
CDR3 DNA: TGTGCCAGTAGTATAGGGGGGGCCGACACCGGGGAGCTGTTTTTT
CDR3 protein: CASSIGGADTGELFF

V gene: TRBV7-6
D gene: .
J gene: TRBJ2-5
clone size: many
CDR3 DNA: TGTGCCAGCAGCTCAGGGTTGGACGGAGAGACCCAGTACTTC
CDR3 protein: CASSSGLDGETQYF

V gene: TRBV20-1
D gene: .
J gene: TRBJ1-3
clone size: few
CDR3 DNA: TGCAGTGCTTCCTCTCCCGGTTCTGGAAACACCATATATTTT
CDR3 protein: CSASSPGSGNTIYF

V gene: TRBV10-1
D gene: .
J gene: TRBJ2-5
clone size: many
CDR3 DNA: TGCGCCAGCAGCCCAGGACGGGGAGAGTACCAAGAGACCCAGTACTTC
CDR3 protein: CASSPGRGEYQETQYF

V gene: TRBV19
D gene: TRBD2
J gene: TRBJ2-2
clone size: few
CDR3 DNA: TGTGCCAGTAGTCTGCGACCGGGACTAGCGGGAGGGCGCACCGGGGAGCTGTTTTTT
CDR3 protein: CASSLRPGLAGGRTGELFF

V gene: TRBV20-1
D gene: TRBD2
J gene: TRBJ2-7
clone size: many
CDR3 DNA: TGCAGTGCCAAGCGTAGCGGGAGGCTCTACGAGCAGTACTTC
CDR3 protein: CSAKRSGRLYEQYF

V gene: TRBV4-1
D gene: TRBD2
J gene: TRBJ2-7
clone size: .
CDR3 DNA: TGCGCCAGCAGCCAAGATAACGGGGGGGTCTACGAGCAGTACTTC
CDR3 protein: CASSQDNGGVYEQYF

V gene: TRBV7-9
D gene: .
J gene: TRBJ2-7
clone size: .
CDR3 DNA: TGTGCCAGCAGCTTGAATCGACGCGCAAACTCCGAGCAGTACTTC
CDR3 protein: CASSLNRRANSEQYF

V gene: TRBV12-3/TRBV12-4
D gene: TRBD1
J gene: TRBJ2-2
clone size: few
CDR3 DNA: TGTGCCAGCAGTTTTGACAGGGGCGGGGAGCTGTTTTTT
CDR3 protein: CASSFDRGGELFF

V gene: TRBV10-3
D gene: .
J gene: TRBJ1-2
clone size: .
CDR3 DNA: TGTGCCATCAGTGAAGGGCCAGCTGGCTACACCTTC
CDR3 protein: CAISEGPAGYTF

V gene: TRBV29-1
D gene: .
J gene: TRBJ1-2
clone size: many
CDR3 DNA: TGCAGCGTTGTGAAAGGGGACGACTATGGCTACACCTTC
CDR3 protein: CSVVKGDDYGYTF

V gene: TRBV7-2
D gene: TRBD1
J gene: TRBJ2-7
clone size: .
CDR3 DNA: TGTGCCAGCAGCAGTCCGCGACAGGGTTCCCGGCGCTACGAGCAGTACTTC
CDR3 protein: CASSSPRQGSRRYEQYF

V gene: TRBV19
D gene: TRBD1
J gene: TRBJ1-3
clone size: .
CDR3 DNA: TGTGCCAGTACCCTGGGCCAGGGGGGCTACACCATATATTTT
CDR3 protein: CASTLGQGGYTIYF

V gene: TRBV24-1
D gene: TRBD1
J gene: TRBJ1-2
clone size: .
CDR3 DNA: TGTGCCACCAGTGAGACAGGGATGATTTATGGCTACACCTTC
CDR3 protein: CATSETGMIYGYTF

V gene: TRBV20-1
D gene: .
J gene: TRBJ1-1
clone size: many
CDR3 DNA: TGCAGTGCTAGAGATCCTCGGAAGGACGAGACTTTCTTT
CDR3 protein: CSARDPRKDETFF

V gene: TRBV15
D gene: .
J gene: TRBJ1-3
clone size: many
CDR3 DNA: TGTGCCACCAGCAGTGGACGTCATGGAAACACCATATATTTT
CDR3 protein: CATSSGRHGNTIYF

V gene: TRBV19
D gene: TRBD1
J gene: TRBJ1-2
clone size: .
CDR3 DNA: TGTGCCAGTACGGACAGGGGGAGCAATAACTATGGCTACACCTTC
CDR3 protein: CASTDRGSNNYGYTF

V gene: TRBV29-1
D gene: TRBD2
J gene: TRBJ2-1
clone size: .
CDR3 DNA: TGCAGCGGGAGCCGTATAGCGGGACATACGGACAATGAGCAGTTCTTC
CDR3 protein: CSGSRIAGHTDNEQFF

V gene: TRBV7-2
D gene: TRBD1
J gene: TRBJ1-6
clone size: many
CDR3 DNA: TGTGCCAGCAGCGAGACAGGGGGCGCGTATCGCTCCTATAATTCACCCCTCCACTTT
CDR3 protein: CASSETGGAYRSYNSPLHF

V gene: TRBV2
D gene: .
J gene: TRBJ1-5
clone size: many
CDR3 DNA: TGTGCCAGCAGTGTCCTAGTTCAGCCCCAGCATTTT
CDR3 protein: CASSVLVQPQHF

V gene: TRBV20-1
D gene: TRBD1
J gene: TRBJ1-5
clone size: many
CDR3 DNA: TGCAGTGCTAGAGATCCCCAAGACAGGGCTAGCAATCAGCCCCAGCATTTT
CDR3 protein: CSARDPQDRASNQPQHF

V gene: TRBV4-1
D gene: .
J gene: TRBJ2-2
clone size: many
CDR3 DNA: TGTGCCAGCAGCCAGGGGACCGGGGAGCTGTTTTTT
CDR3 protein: CASSQGTGELFF

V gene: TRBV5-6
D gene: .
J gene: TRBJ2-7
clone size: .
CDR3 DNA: TGTGCCAGCAGCCCTACCGGGCTATCCTACGAGCAGTACTTC
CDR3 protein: CASSPTGLSYEQYF

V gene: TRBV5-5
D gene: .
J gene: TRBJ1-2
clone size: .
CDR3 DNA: TGTGCCAGCAGCGTAAGAGGGGAGGCCTATGGCTACACCTTC
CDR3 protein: CASSVRGEAYGYTF

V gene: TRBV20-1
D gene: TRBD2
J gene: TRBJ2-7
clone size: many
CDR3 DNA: TGCAGTGCCGACGAATGGACTAGCGGGGGGGCGGGTGAGCAGTACTTC
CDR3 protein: CSADEWTSGGAGEQYF

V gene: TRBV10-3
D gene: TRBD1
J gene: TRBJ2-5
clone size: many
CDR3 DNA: TGTGCCATCAGCCCTACAGGGGTCCAAGAGACCCAGTACTTC
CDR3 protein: CAISPTGVQETQYF

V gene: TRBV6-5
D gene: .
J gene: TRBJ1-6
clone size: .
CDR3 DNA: TGTGCCAGCAGTTACTCGACATTCCAAAATTCACCCCTCCACTTT
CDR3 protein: CASSYSTFQNSPLHF

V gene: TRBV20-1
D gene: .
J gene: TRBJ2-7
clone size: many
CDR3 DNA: TGCAGTGCTAGCCCCCTAGGTGTGCAGTACTTC
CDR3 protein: CSASPLGVQYF

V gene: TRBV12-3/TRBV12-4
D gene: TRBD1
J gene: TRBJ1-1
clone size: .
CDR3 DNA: TGTGCCAGCAGTTGGGCAGGGGGAAGGGTTTTCTTT
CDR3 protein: CASSWAGGRVFF

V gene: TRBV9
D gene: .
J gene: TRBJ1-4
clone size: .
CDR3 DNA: TGTGCCAGCAGCCCCCGATACGATCAACTAAATGAAAAACTGTTTTTT
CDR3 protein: CASSPRYDQLNEKLFF

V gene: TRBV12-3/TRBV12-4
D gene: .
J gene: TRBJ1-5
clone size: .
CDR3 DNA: TGTGCCAGCAGCCGTCACCTTCAGCCCCAGCATTTT
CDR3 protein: CASSRHLQPQHF

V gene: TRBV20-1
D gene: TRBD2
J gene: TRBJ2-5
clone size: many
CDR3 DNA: TGCAGTGCTAGCGGGGAGGCCAGCGGGAGGACGGAGACCCAGTACTTC
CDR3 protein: CSASGEASGRTETQYF